A single sample is the source of the 27 T cell receptor beta chains below, sequenced in a study of T-cell reconstitution after alpha-beta-depleted transplantation in children. Construction of the TCRbeta library involved unique molecular identifiers. Via MiXCR, TCRdb re-called the PCR reads, giving one row per CDR3 protein. The sample includes about 98,000 distinct CDR3 sequences, around 6.1% seen only once; the top ten take 6% to 7%. The sequencing here drew on PBMCs, mostly from graft donor cells, taken 60 days after TCRalphabeta/CD19-depleted stem cell transplant. The receptors come from a female patient aged 2 to 10 who had a stem cell transplant for Fanconi anemia, so the T cells may come from the graft donor.

This clonotype was recorded a few times. The rearrangement joins TRBV5-1 to TRBJ1-2; 7 bases are a match to TRBD1. The CDR3 totals 14 residues. Unmatched junction bases numbered 6, after V lost 0 bases and J lost 7 bases. Germline loops: CDR1 SGHRS, CDR2 YFSETQ. The CDR3 reads CASSLAWDSRGYTF. Here the CDR3 DNA reads TGCGCCAGCAGCTTGGCCTGGGACAGTCGTGGCTACACCTTC.

This clonotype came up many times. The V call is TRBV30, the J call TRBJ2-2; maybe TRBD1 (6 bases). The CDR3 runs to 14 residues. Germline values: CDR1 GTSNPN, CDR2 SVGIG (reference sequence). The V and J ends lost 0 bases and 7 bases respectively, with 12 bases between them. CDR3 region: CAWSVTGQGGELFF. In nucleotides, the CDR3 is TGTGCCTGGAGTGTAACAGGGCAAGGCGGGGAGCTGTTTTTT.

The chain links TRBV30 to TRBJ1-1; D is unresolved. CDR1 and CDR2 (germline): GTSNPN, SVGIG (reference sequence). This CDR3 is 11 amino acids long. The V end lost 4 bases, the J end lost 1 base, and 4 bases lay between the germline ends. The CDR3 region is CAWNRNTEAFF. As DNA, the CDR3 is TGTGCCTGGAACAGGAACACTGAAGCTTTCTTT. The full variable domain, its missing parts supplied by reference TRBV30 and TRBJ1-1, is SQTIHQWPATLVQPVGSPLSLECTVEGTSNPNLYWYRQAAGRGLQLLFYSVGIGQISSEVPQNLSASRPQDRQFILSSKKLLLSDSGFYLCAWNRNTEAFFGQGTRLTVV.

This clonotype was seen many times. The chain links TRBV7-8 to TRBJ2-2, with D tentatively TRBD1 (5 bases). The CDR3 consists of 15 residues. Germline CDR1 and CDR2: SGHVS and FQNEAQ. Trimming stripped 2 bases from V and 5 bases from J, with 12 bases between. The CDR3 bases are TGTGCCAGCAGCTTATCTAGGGGTCGGACCGGGGAGCTGTTTTTT. This sequence encodes CASSLSRGRTGELFF.

This clonotype was counted only a few times. V gene TRBV6-2 or TRBV6-3 combines with J gene TRBJ2-7, with 12 bases identical to TRBD2. This CDR3 is 20 amino acids long. V trimming: 5 bases; J trimming: 3 bases; junction bases outside the gene matches: 20. Germline assignment: CDR1 MNHEY and CDR2 SVGEGT. Here the CDR3 DNA reads TGTGCCAGCAGTCCCCGTCGGGCATCTCCTAGCGGGGGGGACGACTACGAGCAGTACTTC. It yields the protein CASSPRRASPSGGDDYEQYF.

The V and J genes are TRBV5-1 and TRBJ2-2, with 13 bases that match TRBD2. Germline loops: CDR1 SGHRS, CDR2 YFSETQ. The junction had 5 bases not matched to a gene; V was cut back by 0 bases and J by 0 bases. The CDR3 is made up of 19 amino acids. CDR3 nucleotides: TGCGCCAGCAGCTTGGGTACCGGGACTAGCGGGGCGAACACCGGGGAGCTGTTTTTT. It yields the protein CASSLGTGTSGANTGELFF.

This clonotype has a count of ten or more. The chain has TRBV7-2 and TRBJ2-5; 8 nucleotides line up with TRBD2. Per germline, CDR1 SGHTA and CDR2 FQGNSA. V dropped 5 bases and J dropped 5; count of bases not matched to a gene: 10. This CDR3 comprises 15 residues. The DNA of the CDR3 is TGTGCCAGCAGCCCTATCAGGGTAGCGGGGGAGACCCAGTACTTC. Translated: CASSPIRVAGETQYF.

This clonotype was observed many times. This chain uses TRBV25-1 with TRBJ2-7; 10 bases fit TRBD1. Unmatched junction bases numbered 4, after V lost 7 bases and J lost 4 bases. In germline, CDR1 is MGHDK, CDR2 SYGVNS. CDR3 size: 13 residues. The CDR3 DNA reads as TGTGCCAGCACCGGGACAGGGGTTTACGAGCAGTACTTC. The encoded protein is CASTGTGVYEQYF.

V gene TRBV5-1 combines with J gene TRBJ2-4, with 7 bases lining up with TRBD1. Germline V gives CDR1 SGHRS, CDR2 YFSETQ. The ends lost 4 bases at V and 13 bases at J; junction bases unmatched: 23. This CDR3 has 17 residues. The CDR3 sequence is CASSILGTQGRATPQYF. The CDR3 nucleotides read TGCGCCAGCAGCATCCTTGGCACACAGGGGCGGGCCACACCCCAGTACTTC. Based on the CDR3 plus reference TRBV5-1 and TRBJ2-4, the full variable domain is KAGVTQTPRYLIKTRGQQVTLSCSPISGHRSVSWYQQTPGQGLQFLFEYFSETQRNKGNFPGRFSGRQFSNSRSEMNVSTLELGDSALYLCASSILGTQGRATPQYFGAGTRLSVL.

This clonotype was seen many times. The V call is TRBV5-6, the J call TRBJ2-2; perhaps TRBD2 as D (6 bases). Trimming cost V 0 bases and J 6 bases, with 15 bases left between them. Germline values: CDR1 SGHDT, CDR2 YYEEEE. The CDR3 is made up of 16 amino acids. This chain's CDR3 is CASSLVGRERAGELFF. The CDR3 nucleotides read TGTGCCAGCAGCTTGGTTGGTCGGGAGCGGGCCGGGGAGCTGTTTTTT.

This clonotype occurred a few times. The V call is TRBV18, the J call TRBJ1-5, with no clear D. The CDR3 is made up of 13 amino acids. In germline, CDR1 is KGHSH, CDR2 LQKENI. With 3 bases removed from V and 4 bases from J, the gap between germline ends came to 7 bases. The CDR3 protein is CASSPDENQPQHF. CDR3 DNA: TGTGCCAGCTCACCCGATGAAAATCAGCCCCAGCATTTT.

The V call is TRBV30, the J call TRBJ2-3, with TRBD1 matching over 7 bases. V trimming: 0 bases; J trimming: 4 bases; junction bases outside the gene matches: 1. Germline assignment: CDR1 GTSNPN and CDR2 SVGIG (reference sequence). The CDR3 has 13 residues. The chain's CDR3 is CAWSVTGADTQYF. The CDR3 DNA follows: TGTGCCTGGAGTGTTACAGGGGCAGATACGCAGTATTTT.

The chain carries TRBV5-6 and TRBJ2-6, with 10 nucleotides matching TRBD2. Germline trimming cut 6 bases from V and 2 bases from J; bases unmatched to any gene: 11. Looked up from germline, CDR1 is SGHDT and CDR2 is YYEEEE. CDR3 length: 18 residues. CDR3 in DNA: TGTGCCAGCAACGGGAGGTCTAGCGGGAGAACTGGGGCCAACGTCCTGACTTTC. Amino acid sequence: CASNGRSSGRTGANVLTF.

Only a few counts were recorded for this clonotype. The V call is TRBV11-2, the J call TRBJ2-1; 9 positions agree with TRBD1. CDR1 is SGHAT, CDR2 FQNNGV, per germline. V trimming: 5 bases; J trimming: 10 bases; junction bases outside the gene matches: 9. The CDR3 runs 14 residues. For the CDR3, the DNA is TGTGCCAGCAGCCCTAACACAGGGGGCAAAGAGCAGTTCTTC. It encodes CASSPNTGGKEQFF.

This clonotype was recorded many times. The rearrangement links TRBV12-3 or TRBV12-4 to TRBJ2-1, with a tentative D call TRBD2 (6 bases). Deletions cut 6 bases from V and 4 bases from J, with 16 bases between. The CDR3 spans 15 residues. CDR3 coding DNA: TGTGCCAGCAGACCTCGAATAGCGGTATACAATGAGCAGTTCTTC. This sequence encodes CASRPRIAVYNEQFF.

This clonotype has ten or more counts. V and J are TRBV10-3 and TRBJ2-7; 16 bases line up with TRBD2. Germline assignment: CDR1 ENHRY and CDR2 SYGVKD. This CDR3 has 16 residues. V lost 2 bases, J lost 2 bases, and 0 bases stayed unmatched. CDR3 DNA sequence: TGTGCCATCAGTGAGGGGACTAGCGGGAGGGCCTACGAGCAGTACTTC. It yields the protein CAISEGTSGRAYEQYF.

In its sample, this clonotype was seen a few times. This chain uses TRBV20-1 with TRBJ1-2; D is possibly TRBD1 (6 bases). Trimming stripped 3 bases from V and 3 bases from J, with 17 bases between. The CDR3 totals 15 residues. Per germline, CDR1 DFQATT and CDR2 SNEGSKA (reference sequence). The CDR3 loop reads CSASAKTGPHYGYTF. The CDR3 DNA is TGCAGTGCTAGCGCAAAAACAGGGCCCCACTATGGCTACACCTTC.

There are many counts of this clonotype. The V gene is TRBV28, the J gene TRBJ2-1; 10 nucleotides align to TRBD2. CDR1 and CDR2 from the germline V gene are MDHEN and SYDVKM. This CDR3 is 15 amino acids long. V lost 6 bases and J lost 2; bases outside the gene matches: 4. The CDR3 region is CASSPSGRAYNEQFF. CDR3 sequence (DNA): TGTGCCAGCAGCCCGAGCGGGAGGGCCTACAATGAGCAGTTCTTC. Full variable domain (outside the CDR3, taken from reference TRBV28 and TRBJ2-1): DVKVTQSSRYLVKRTGEKVFLECVQDMDHENMFWYRQDPGLGLRLIYFSYDVKMKEKGDIPEGYSVSREKKERFSLILESASTNQTSMYLCASSPSGRAYNEQFFGPGTRLTVL.

Many counts were recorded for this clonotype. This chain links TRBV4-2 with TRBJ2-5; 9 bases map to TRBD2. The CDR3 is made up of 15 amino acids. Trimming at V came to 8 bases and at J to 5 bases, leaving 12 bases not matched to a gene. The germline V gene has CDR1 LGHNA and CDR2 YNFKEQ. The CDR3 loop reads CASSGVAGERETQYF. CDR3 DNA sequence: TGTGCCAGCTCGGGGGTAGCGGGGGAAAGGGAGACCCAGTACTTC.

This clonotype occurred a few times. One end of the junction fails to match germline, which may point to a read error. This chain links TRBV11-2 with TRBJ2-1; 13 positions match TRBD2. Germline lookup yields CDR1 SGHAT and CDR2 FQNNGV. This CDR3 comprises 17 residues. The CDR3 sequence: CASSLDTGTSGDNEQFF. The CDR3 DNA sequence: TGTGCCAGCAGCCTAGATACCGGGACTAGCGGGGACAATGAGCAGTTCTTC.

This clonotype was seen many times. This chain joins TRBV18 and TRBJ2-3, with D maybe TRBD1 (5 bases). V lost 8 bases and J lost 2, with 8 bases in between. This CDR3 region has 12 residues. Germline CDR1 is KGHSH and CDR2 is LQKENI. CDR3 loop: CASRQITDTQYF. CDR3 nucleotide sequence: TGTGCCAGCCGACAGATCACAGATACGCAGTATTTT.

The V gene is TRBV5-5, the J gene TRBJ2-3; a weak D match, TRBD1 (5 bases). The length of the CDR3 is 14 residues. Trimming took off 2 bases at V and 5 bases at J, with 12 bases between the two ends. Germline V CDR1 and CDR2: SGHKS, YYEKEE (reference sequence). The CDR3: CASSFSGRKDTQYF. Here the CDR3 DNA reads TGTGCCAGCAGCTTTTCAGGGCGCAAAGATACGCAGTATTTT. Looking up the rest from reference TRBV5-5 and TRBJ2-3 gives the full variable domain: DAGVTQSPTHLIKTRGQQVTLRCSPISGHKSVSWYQQVLGQGPQFIFQYYEKEERGRGNFPDRFSARQFPNYSSELNVNALLLGDSALYLCASSFSGRKDTQYFGPGTRLTVL.

This clonotype has ten or more counts. The V and J genes are TRBV3-1 and TRBJ2-2; 7 bases align to TRBD1. Losses at the gene ends were 2 bases for V and 2 bases for J; bases not matched to a gene: 2. From germline, CDR1 is LGHDT and CDR2 YNNKEL (reference sequence). The CDR3 runs 15 residues. The CDR3 spells CASSQLGGNTGELFF. DNA of the CDR3: TGTGCCAGCAGCCAACTAGGGGGCAACACCGGGGAGCTGTTTTTT.

At least ten counts were recorded for this clonotype. The chain employs TRBV29-1 and TRBJ2-2; D remains unclear. CDR1 and CDR2 from the germline V gene are SQVTM and ANQGSEA. This CDR3 is built from 14 residues. Between the trimmed V and J ends, which lost 5 bases and 3 bases, there was a span of 13 bases. CDR3 in amino acids: CSVHPYPDTGELFF. CDR3 DNA: TGCAGCGTTCACCCATACCCTGACACCGGGGAGCTGTTTTTT.

This clonotype was picked up many times. This rearrangement joins TRBV28 to TRBJ1-4, with D possibly matching TRBD1 (5 bases). V lost 1 base and J lost 7, with 10 bases in between. Germline-derived CDR1 and CDR2 are MDHEN and SYDVKM. The length of the CDR3 is 14 residues. The CDR3 DNA reads TGTGCCAGCAGTTTATTGGGAACAGGTGAAAAACTGTTTTTT. It encodes CASSLLGTGEKLFF.

This clonotype was found many times. V is TRBV20-1 and J is TRBJ2-1; D may be TRBD1 or TRBD2 (5 bases each). The germline V gene encodes CDR1 DFQATT and CDR2 SNEGSKA (reference sequence). Trimming shortened V by 6 bases and J by 0 bases, and 12 bases separated the two germline ends. The CDR3 sequence is 14 residues long. This chain's CDR3 is CSARSGSSYNEQFF. The CDR3 nucleotides read TGCAGTGCCAGATCAGGGAGCTCCTACAATGAGCAGTTCTTC.

This clonotype was counted at least ten times. The chain recombines TRBV3-1 with TRBJ2-2; D not resolved. Germline V gives CDR1 LGHDT, CDR2 YNNKEL (reference sequence). Trimming removed 3 bases at V and 7 bases at J, with 15 bases between. The CDR3 has 15 residues. The CDR3 reads CASSQTELPDGELFF. Here the CDR3 DNA reads TGTGCCAGCAGCCAGACCGAATTGCCCGACGGGGAGCTGTTTTTT. Variable domain in full (rest from reference TRBV3-1 and TRBJ2-2): DTAVSQTPKYLVTQMGNDKSIKCEQNLGHDTMYWYKQDSKKFLKIMFSYNNKELIINETVPNRFSPKSPDKAHLNLHINSLELGDSAVYFCASSQTELPDGELFFGEGSRLTVL.